A selection of T cell receptor beta chains follows, all from one sample in a study of CD8 T cells in Susac syndrome. A single record per CDR3 protein comes from TCRdb applying MiXCR to the immunoSEQ multiplex PCR reads. This table holds 150,000 to 200,000 distinct CDR3 sequences, approximately 95% found once. The sequencing sample was made of CD8+ T cells from PBMCs. These receptors were collected from a human donor with multiple sclerosis. The CDR3 runs from the conserved cysteine through the conserved F or W. D genes are given only for firm matches.

D	J	V	DNA	CDR3
-	TRBJ1-4	TRBV29-1	TGCAGCGTTCAAGGGGGTGATAATGAAAAACTGTTTTTT	CSVQGGDNEKLFF
TRBD2	TRBJ2-1	TRBV5-1	TGCGCCAGCAGCATTACTAGCGGGAGCGGCAATGAGCAGTTCTTC	CASSITSGSGNEQFF
TRBD2	TRBJ2-1	TRBV27	TGTGCCAGCAGCCAGACTAGCGGGAACTACAATGAGCAGTTCTTC	CASSQTSGNYNEQFF
TRBD1	TRBJ1-2	TRBV7-9	TGTGCCAGCAGCTTAGAGACAGGGTACTATGGCTACACCTTC	CASSLETGYYGYTF
-	TRBJ2-1	TRBV7-8	TGTGCCGTCTGGACCAGGCTAGGAGGGAATGAGCAGTTCTTC	CAVWTRLGGNEQFF
-	TRBJ1-2	TRBV29-1	TGCAGCGTTGCTAGGGGTAGCCCTGCTAACTATGGCTACACCTTC	CSVARGSPANYGYTF
-	TRBJ2-7	TRBV3-1	TGTGCCAGCAGGTCTAGGTGGAACGAGCAGTACTTC	CASRSRWNEQYF
-	TRBJ1-1	TRBV13	TGTGCCAGCAGCTTAAGACTGACGAACACTGAAGCTTTCTTT	CASSLRLTNTEAFF
TRBD1	TRBJ1-2	TRBV5-4	TGTGCCAGCAGCTGGACAGGGGAGGTCTATGGCTACACCTTC	CASSWTGEVYGYTF
TRBD2	TRBJ2-1	TRBV29-1	TGCAGCGTTTCGCGGGAGGCCCCTATCAATGAGCAGTTCTTC	CSVSREAPINEQFF
-	TRBJ2-7	TRBV6-1	TGTGCCAGCAGGACCGCCACCCGGGACATCTACGAGCAGTACTTC	CASRTATRDIYEQYF
-	TRBJ2-1	TRBV29-1	TGCAGCGTTCCCTGGGACGAGGAGTTCTTC	CSVPWDEEFF
TRBD1	TRBJ2-5	TRBV7-3	TGTGCCAGCAGCTTATGGACAGGAGAGACCCAGTACTTC	CASSLWTGETQYF
-	TRBJ2-1	TRBV3-1	TGTGCCAGCAGCCAAGTCCCCTCCTACAATGAGCAGTTCTTC	CASSQVPSYNEQFF
-	TRBJ1-1	TRBV21-1	TGTGCCAGCAGGAGGGACAGGGTCTACACTGAAGCTTTCTTT	CASRRDRVYTEAFF
-	TRBJ2-7	TRBV2	TGTGCCAGCAGTGAAATGCCCTACGAGCAGTACTTC	CASSEMPYEQYF
TRBD1	TRBJ1-2	TRBV2	TGTGCCAGCAGAAATGTTGGGACAGACTATGGCTACACCTTC	CASRNVGTDYGYTF
-	TRBJ2-7	TRBV18	TGTGCCAGCTCACCAGGGCAAGACTACGAGCAGTACTTC	CASSPGQDYEQYF
-	TRBJ1-1	TRBV6-5	TGTGCCAGCAGTTACCGTCCTGGGGGGGGTACTGAAGCTTTCTTT	CASSYRPGGGTEAFF
-	TRBJ2-3	TRBV29-1	TGCAGCGTTGAAGGTTGGGGGGCAGGTGCTAGCACAGATACGCAGTATTTT	CSVEGWGAGASTDTQYF
TRBD2	TRBJ2-2	TRBV7-9	TGTGCCAGCAGCTTACTAGCGGCTGAAGGCGGGGAGCTGTTTTTT	CASSLLAAEGGELFF
-	TRBJ2-7	TRBV6-5	TGTGCCAGCAGAGAAGGTCGCGAGCAGTACTTC	CASREGREQYF
-	TRBJ2-1	TRBV20-1	TGCAGTGCACCGGACGGGACTTTAAACAATGAGCAGTTCTTC	CSAPDGTLNNEQFF
-	TRBJ1-2	TRBV21-1	TGTGCCAGCAGCAAGCGCACCTTC	CASSKRTF